The clone carrying this TCR beta chain showed up just a few times. This CDR3 has 16 residues. Trimming took 0 bases from V and 9 from J; bases not matched to a gene: 14. Germline V lookup: CDR1 DFQATT, CDR2 SNEGSKA (reference sequence). TCRdb reprocessed the 5' RACE reads via MiXCR and lists one record per CDR3 protein. Of fewer than 450,000 distinct CDR3 sequences listed, around 10% were seen once; the top ten hold 18%. This entry is derived from a study of T cells after yellow fever vaccination. This TCR was sampled from a man between 18 and 29 years old who received the YFV17D yellow fever vaccine. Here the sequenced sample was PBMCs, taken on the day of the first yellow fever vaccination. This chain uses TRBV20-1 with TRBJ2-1; TRBD2 matches 7 bases. In nucleotides, the CDR3 is TGCAGTGCTAGAGATCCCTGGGAGCGGGGCGGGAGTGAGCAGTTCTTC. Protein: CSARDPWERGGSEQFF.